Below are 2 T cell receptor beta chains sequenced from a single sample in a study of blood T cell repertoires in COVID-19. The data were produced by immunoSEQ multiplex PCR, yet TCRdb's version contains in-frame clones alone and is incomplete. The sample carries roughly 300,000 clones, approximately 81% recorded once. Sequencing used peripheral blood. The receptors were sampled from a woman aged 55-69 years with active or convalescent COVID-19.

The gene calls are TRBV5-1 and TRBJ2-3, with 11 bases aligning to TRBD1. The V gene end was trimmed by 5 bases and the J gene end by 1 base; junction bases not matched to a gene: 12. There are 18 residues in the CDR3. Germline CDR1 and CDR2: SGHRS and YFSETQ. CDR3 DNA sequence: TGCGCCAGCAGGACCGGGACAGGGGGTCTTGGGGGCACAGATACGCAGTATTTT. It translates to CASRTGTGGLGGTDTQYF.

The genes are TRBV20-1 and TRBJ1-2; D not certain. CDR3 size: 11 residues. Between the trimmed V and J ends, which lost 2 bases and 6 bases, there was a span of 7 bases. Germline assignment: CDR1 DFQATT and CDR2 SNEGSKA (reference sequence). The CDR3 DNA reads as TGCAGTGCTAGATCGGGAGATGGCTACACCTTC. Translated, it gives CSARSGDGYTF.